A single sample is the source of the 29 T cell receptor beta chains below, sequenced in a study of cytomegalovirus exposure and HLA in healthy donors. PCR amplification relied on 60 Vbeta primers (plus 13 Jbeta primers). Method: immunoSEQ multiplex PCR; TCRdb's copy keeps in-frame clones and lacks some. The sample shows some 170,000 clones, roughly 9.4% of them seen only once. Sample: PBMCs. These receptors were obtained from a woman between 25 and 40 years old in good health and CMV-seropositive.

This chain's CDR3 is CAISAPTGPDTQYF. The CDR3, as DNA: TGTGCCATCAGTGCCCCTACAGGGCCAGATACGCAGTATTTT. This chain connects TRBV10-3 to TRBJ2-3; weak D call: TRBD1 (6 bases). This CDR3 is built from 14 residues. Germline values: CDR1 ENHRY, CDR2 SYGVKD. V was pared by 4 bases and J by 4 bases, with 12 bases between.

This clone appeared a few times. The chain uses TRBV7-2 and TRBJ2-7, with 10 bases that match TRBD2. Germline loops: CDR1 SGHTA, CDR2 FQGNSA. V shed 2 bases, J shed 0 bases, and the junction held 7 bases outside the gene matches. The CDR3 has 17 amino acids. CDR3 sequence reads: CASSLPLAGASSYEQYF. The CDR3 nucleotides are TGTGCCAGCAGCTTACCGCTAGCGGGAGCTAGCTCCTACGAGCAGTACTTC.

In its sample, this clone was seen a few times. V gene TRBV18 combines with J gene TRBJ2-7, with TRBD1 matching over 9 bases. From germline, CDR1 is KGHSH and CDR2 LQKENI. CDR3 length equals 13 residues. The ends lost 9 bases at V and 4 bases at J; junction bases unmatched: 7. The DNA of the CDR3 is TGTGCCAGTGCTGTGACAGGGGGGTACGAGCAGTACTTC. Its translation: CASAVTGGYEQYF.

This clone came up a few times. The rearrangement uses TRBV5-8 and TRBJ2-5, with 9 positions matching TRBD1. This CDR3 contains 14 residues. V gave up 4 bases and J gave up 3 bases; unmatched junction bases: 4. Germline values: CDR1 SGHTS, CDR2 YDEGEE. CDR3 sequence (DNA): TGTGCCAGCAGCCCGGGACAGGGAAAAGAGACCCAGTACTTC. It specifies CASSPGQGKETQYF.

The chain combines TRBV7-9 with TRBJ2-1, with unresolved D. Trimming left V 2 bases short and J 9 bases short, with 11 bases between. In germline, CDR1 is SEHNR, CDR2 FQNEAQ (reference sequence). CDR3 length: 13 amino acids. CDR3 sequence: CASSLWPDGEQFF. The CDR3 DNA sequence: TGTGCCAGCAGCTTATGGCCTGATGGTGAGCAGTTCTTC.

This clone was seen a few times. The chain has TRBV30 and TRBJ2-3; weak D call: TRBD2 (5 bases). Trimming stripped 8 bases from V and 0 bases from J, with 15 bases between. CDR3 size: 14 residues. Germline loops: CDR1 GTSNPN, CDR2 SVGIG (reference sequence). CDR3 DNA sequence: TGTGCCCGAAGCGGACCGGCTAGCACAGATACGCAGTATTTT. It is translated as CARSGPASTDTQYF.

The chain employs TRBV11-2 and TRBJ2-5; no definite D call. From germline, CDR1 is SGHAT and CDR2 FQNNGV. The CDR3 runs 15 residues. Trimming left V 0 bases short and J 1 base short, with 9 bases between. CDR3 DNA sequence: TGTGCCAGCAGCTTAGACCTCCTCCCCCAAGAGACCCAGTACTTC. This gives the protein CASSLDLLPQETQYF.

This rearrangement joins TRBV13 to TRBJ2-3, with unresolved D. The germline V and J ends were trimmed by 6 bases and 2 bases, with 15 bases remaining between them. CDR1 and CDR2 from the germline V gene are PRHDT and FYEKMQ (reference sequence). This CDR3 contains 15 residues. The CDR3 sequence: CASRLLRLHTDTQYF. The CDR3 DNA reads as TGTGCCAGCAGGTTACTCCGACTCCACACAGATACGCAGTATTTT.

This clone appeared a few times. The CDR3 is CASSPAGDENTIYF. The CDR3 nucleotides read TGTGCCAGCTCACCCGCAGGGGACGAAAACACCATATATTTT. This chain uses TRBV18 with TRBJ1-3; D may be TRBD1 (6 bases). The CDR3 totals 14 residues. The V gene lost 3 bases and the J gene lost 6 bases, with 12 bases spanning the gap. Looked up from germline, CDR1 is KGHSH and CDR2 is LQKENI.

DNA for the CDR3: TGTGCCAGCAGCTTAGCAAAGCGGGAGGCCCAGTACTTC. It yields the protein CASSLAKREAQYF. The chain combines TRBV7-2 with TRBJ2-5; 9 bases are shared with TRBD2. CDR1 and CDR2 (germline): SGHTA, FQGNSA. V lost 0 bases and J lost 9; bases outside the gene matches: 2. The CDR3 has 13 amino acids.

The table lists this clone with a few counts. The chain links TRBV29-1 to TRBJ2-2; D is undetermined. Germline assignment: CDR1 SQVTM and CDR2 ANQGSEA. This CDR3 comprises 13 residues. With 1 base removed from V and 6 bases from J, the gap between germline ends came to 9 bases. CDR3 region: CSVEGSAAGELFF. For the CDR3, the DNA is TGCAGCGTTGAAGGGAGTGCTGCCGGGGAGCTGTTTTTT.

This clone has only a few counts. The chain uses TRBV7-9 and TRBJ2-1, with D possibly matching TRBD2 (6 bases). V was clipped by 5 bases and J by 5 bases, with 13 bases between them. This CDR3 comprises 14 residues. Germline V gene data show CDR1 as SEHNR and CDR2 as FQNEAQ (reference sequence). The CDR3 here is CASSAPGLNNEQFF. Here the CDR3 DNA reads TGTGCCAGCAGCGCGCCGGGACTGAACAATGAGCAGTTCTTC.

A few counts support this clone. The chain is built from TRBV2 and TRBJ2-1; 8 positions match TRBD1. The V segment lost 0 bases and the J segment 10 bases; nucleotides outside the gene matches: 8. This CDR3 contains 15 residues. The germline CDR1 and CDR2 sequences are SNHLY and FYNNEI. CDR3 in DNA: TGTGCCAGCAGTGAAGCGCTGGCAGGGGGCGCCGAGCAGTTCTTC. This gives the protein CASSEALAGGAEQFF.

The rearrangement joins TRBV5-1 to TRBJ2-5, with 7 bases matching TRBD2. J gave up 1 base and V 0 bases, and 6 bases lay outside the gene matches. The CDR3 is 16 amino acids. Germline V gene lookup returns CDR1 SGHRS and CDR2 YFSETQ. CDR3 sequence (DNA): TGCGCCAGCAGCTTGGACGCGAGCGGGGCCCAAGAGACCCAGTACTTC. It specifies CASSLDASGAQETQYF.

The chain links TRBV28 to TRBJ1-1, with D maybe TRBD1 (6 bases). The germline CDR1 and CDR2 sequences are MDHEN and SYDVKM. The CDR3 covers 16 residues. Trimming stripped 1 base from V and 4 bases from J, with 16 bases between. The CDR3 protein is CASSLSRGAGGTEAFF. The DNA for the CDR3 is TGTGCCAGCAGTTTATCTCGGGGGGCCGGCGGCACTGAAGCTTTCTTT.

In its sample, this clone was seen a few times. CDR3 bases: TGTGCCAGCAGCTTAGTACAGGGTCGCACAGATACGCAGTATTTT. Translating gives CASSLVQGRTDTQYF. This chain connects TRBV7-9 to TRBJ2-3; a possible D gene is TRBD1 (6 bases). The ends were cut back, 1 base at V and 1 base at J, with 9 bases in the middle. Germline V gene sequence: CDR1 SEHNR, CDR2 FQNEAQ (reference sequence). CDR3 size: 15 residues.

This clone has a handful of counts. V is TRBV19 and J is TRBJ2-1; the D gene is possibly TRBD2 (5 bases). Trimming pared 6 bases from V and 3 bases from J, leaving 6 bases between. Per germline, CDR1 LNHDA and CDR2 SQIVND (reference sequence). The CDR3 loop spans 12 amino acids. CDR3 sequence: CASRLGYNEQFF. The CDR3 bases are TGTGCCAGTAGACTAGGCTACAATGAGCAGTTCTTC. Full variable domain (missing parts from reference TRBV19 and TRBJ2-1): DGGITQSPKYLFRKEGQNVTLSCEQNLNHDAMYWYRQDPGQGLRLIYYSQIVNDFQKGDIAEGYSVSREKKESFPLTVTSAQKNPTAFYLCASRLGYNEQFFGPGTRLTVL.

This clone appeared a few times. The rearrangement uses TRBV5-1 and TRBJ2-7; TRBD1 is a possible D gene (5 bases). V lost 0 bases and J 1 base, leaving 11 bases between the germline ends. CDR1 and CDR2 from the germline V gene are SGHRS and YFSETQ. This CDR3 contains 15 residues. In nucleotides, the CDR3 is TGCGCCAGCAGCTTGGGGGGCTCGGTTTCCTACGAGCAGTACTTC. Translation: CASSLGGSVSYEQYF. The full variable domain, with the rest looked up from reference TRBV5-1 and TRBJ2-7, is KAGVTQTPRYLIKTRGQQVTLSCSPISGHRSVSWYQQTPGQGLQFLFEYFSETQRNKGNFPGRFSGRQFSNSRSEMNVSTLELGDSALYLCASSLGGSVSYEQYFGPGTRLTVT.

This clone has just a few counts. The chain employs TRBV5-1 and TRBJ1-1; a possible D gene is TRBD1 (5 bases). V was pared by 4 bases and J by 1 base, with 17 bases between. CDR1 and CDR2 from the germline V gene are SGHRS and YFSETQ. The CDR3 is made up of 16 amino acids. CDR3: CASSLGGVQGNTEAFF. The DNA of the CDR3 is TGCGCCAGCAGCCTTGGAGGGGTGCAGGGGAACACTGAAGCTTTCTTT.

This clone turned up a few times. This chain links TRBV10-1 with TRBJ2-5; 11 bases are a match to TRBD1. V lost 2 bases, J lost 4 bases, and 6 bases stayed unmatched. Germline-derived CDR1 and CDR2 are WNHNN and SYGVQD (reference sequence). This CDR3 is 16 amino acids long. As DNA, the CDR3 is TGCGCCAGCAGTGAGAATTTGGGACAGGGGGGAGAGACCCAGTACTTC. Its protein is CASSENLGQGGETQYF.

The chain joins TRBV10-2 to TRBJ2-1; D unresolved. This CDR3 contains 14 residues. Germline V gene sequence: CDR1 WSHSY, CDR2 SAAADI. V lost 4 bases, J lost 2 bases, and 9 bases lay in between. The CDR3 spells CASSVGQTYNEQFF. CDR3 sequence (DNA): TGCGCCAGCAGTGTGGGCCAAACCTACAATGAGCAGTTCTTC.

This clone was seen only a few times. The V call is TRBV9, the J call TRBJ2-3; D is unresolved. The CDR3 runs 12 residues. Trimming cost V 4 bases and J 3 bases, with 6 bases left between them. CDR1 is SGDLS and CDR2 is YYNGEE in the germline V gene. The CDR3 loop reads CASSLRTDTQYF. The CDR3, as DNA: TGTGCCAGCAGCCTACGGACAGATACGCAGTATTTT.

The V call is TRBV19, the J call TRBJ1-2, with 7 positions matching TRBD1. The CDR3 loop spans 15 amino acids. Germline assignment: CDR1 LNHDA and CDR2 SQIVND (reference sequence). V dropped 6 bases and J dropped 2; count of bases not matched to a gene: 9. CDR3 loop: CASRRETGPNYGYTF. In DNA form, the CDR3 reads TGTGCCAGTAGGAGGGAGACAGGGCCAAACTATGGCTACACCTTC.

V usage is TRBV2 and J usage is TRBJ2-3; TRBD2 agrees at 7 bases. This CDR3 has 14 residues. Germline V lookup: CDR1 SNHLY, CDR2 FYNNEI. V lost 7 bases and J lost 3; bases outside the gene matches: 7. CDR3 sequence: CASNLASGTDTQYF. The CDR3 DNA is TGTGCCAGCAATTTGGCTAGCGGAACAGATACGCAGTATTTT.

This sequence joins TRBV5-4 and TRBJ1-2, with D perhaps matching TRBD1 (5 bases). The CDR3 covers 15 residues. Germline V gene sequence: CDR1 SGHNT, CDR2 YYREEE (reference sequence). Between the trimmed V and J ends, which lost 0 bases and 2 bases, there was a span of 11 bases. The CDR3 DNA reads TGTGCCAGCAGCTTGGTGCAGGGACTCAACTATGGCTACACCTTC. This codes for CASSLVQGLNYGYTF.

Only a few counts were recorded for this clone. This rearrangement joins TRBV7-2 to TRBJ2-1; unclear D gene. This CDR3 spans 16 amino acids. Germline CDR1 reads SGHTA; CDR2 reads FQGNSA. V lost 1 base and J lost 5, with 15 bases in between. As DNA, the CDR3 is TGTGCCAGCAGCTTAGACTCTTTCTTGAATCACAATGAGCAGTTCTTC. Its protein product is CASSLDSFLNHNEQFF.

V gene TRBV9 combines with J gene TRBJ2-3, with no clear D. With 0 bases removed from V and 0 bases from J, the gap between germline ends came to 5 bases. The CDR3 length is 14 residues. Germline assignment: CDR1 SGDLS and CDR2 YYNGEE. The CDR3 reads CASSVALSTDTQYF. The DNA for the CDR3 is TGTGCCAGCAGCGTAGCTCTGAGCACAGATACGCAGTATTTT.

This clone was counted a few times. This sequence joins TRBV5-5 and TRBJ1-4, with 7 bases aligning to TRBD1. The CDR3 loop spans 16 amino acids. V dropped 5 bases and J dropped 5; count of bases not matched to a gene: 12. Germline-derived CDR1 and CDR2 are SGHKS and YYEKEE (reference sequence). CDR3 residues: CASSLLVGTVNEKLFF. CDR3 sequence (DNA): TGTGCCAGCAGTTTGCTTGTAGGGACAGTAAATGAAAAACTGTTTTTT.

This clone was seen a few times. The chain combines TRBV9 with TRBJ2-3; D perhaps matches TRBD2 (5 bases). V gave up 3 bases and J gave up 1 base, with 15 bases separating them. Germline CDR1 reads SGDLS; CDR2 reads YYNGEE. The CDR3 length is 16 residues. The CDR3 protein is CASSGVSLRGTDTQYF. The CDR3 coding sequence is TGTGCCAGCAGCGGGGTCTCATTGCGGGGCACAGATACGCAGTATTTT.